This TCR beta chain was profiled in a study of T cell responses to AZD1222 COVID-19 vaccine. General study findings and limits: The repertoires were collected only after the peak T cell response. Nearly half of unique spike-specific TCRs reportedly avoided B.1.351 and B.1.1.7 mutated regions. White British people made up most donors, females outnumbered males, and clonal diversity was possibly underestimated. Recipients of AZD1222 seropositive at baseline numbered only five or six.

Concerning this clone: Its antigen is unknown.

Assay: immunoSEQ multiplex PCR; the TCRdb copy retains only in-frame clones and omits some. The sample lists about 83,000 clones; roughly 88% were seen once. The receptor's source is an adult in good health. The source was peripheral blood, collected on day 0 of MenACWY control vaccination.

CDR3 residues: CAWSRSGNQPQHF. The CDR3 DNA follows: TGTGCCTGGAGTAGGTCAGGGAATCAGCCCCAGCATTTT. The chain has TRBV30 and TRBJ1-5; D possibly corresponds to TRBD1 (5 bases). Germline values: CDR1 GTSNPN, CDR2 SVGIG (reference sequence). V was clipped by 2 bases and J by 4 bases, with 9 bases between them. The CDR3 spans 13 residues.